Sequencing of this T cell receptor beta chain was carried out in a study of blood T cells in healthy people across ages. Sample-barcoded 5' priming and a J-beta primer mix drove a second PCR of roughly 7 to 11 cycles. TCRdb ran MiXCR on the 5' RACE reads and lists one entry per CDR3 protein. The sample has roughly 1,500,000 distinct CDR3 sequences; around 35% are singletons. Germline values: CDR1 MNHEY, CDR2 SMNVEV (reference sequence). Trimming took 5 bases from V and 6 from J, leaving 13 bases between them. The CDR3 is 13 residues long. The chain couples TRBV27 to TRBJ1-2; D unclear. The TCR was taken from a woman between 25 and 40 years old in good health. Input material: blood. This CDR3 is CASSHSLLNGYTF. The DNA for the CDR3 is TGTGCCAGCAGTCATTCCCTGCTGAATGGCTACACCTTC.